The clone carrying this T cell receptor (beta chain) has only a few counts. The authors' processing: Amplifying reference gene primers gave estimates of nucleated cell counts. Here immunoSEQ multiplex PCR was the method, and the copy in TCRdb shows in-frame clones only, minus some. The DNA gave D and trimming, while V, J and clone size come from that table. Here the sample spans about 140,000 clones, around 88% being singletons. These data belong to a study of blood T cell repertoires in COVID-19. Whole-study context: The origin of the acute and convalescent COVID-19 samples was the United States, Italy and Spain. Nucleic acid was either cDNA or gDNA, and it came from T cells, B-cell-depleted T cells, or PBMCs.

Sequences were obtained from peripheral blood. The sequence was collected from a woman aged 55 to 70 with acute or convalescent COVID-19.

The CDR3 here is CASSQDGGAGTEAFF. CDR3 bases: TGTGCCAGCAGCCAAGATGGCGGGGCCGGCACTGAAGCTTTCTTT. V gene TRBV14 combines with J gene TRBJ1-1; weak D call: TRBD1 (5 bases). CDR3 length equals 15 residues. The ends were cut back, 0 bases at V and 4 bases at J, with 12 bases in the middle. CDR1 and CDR2 (germline): SGHDN, FVKESK.